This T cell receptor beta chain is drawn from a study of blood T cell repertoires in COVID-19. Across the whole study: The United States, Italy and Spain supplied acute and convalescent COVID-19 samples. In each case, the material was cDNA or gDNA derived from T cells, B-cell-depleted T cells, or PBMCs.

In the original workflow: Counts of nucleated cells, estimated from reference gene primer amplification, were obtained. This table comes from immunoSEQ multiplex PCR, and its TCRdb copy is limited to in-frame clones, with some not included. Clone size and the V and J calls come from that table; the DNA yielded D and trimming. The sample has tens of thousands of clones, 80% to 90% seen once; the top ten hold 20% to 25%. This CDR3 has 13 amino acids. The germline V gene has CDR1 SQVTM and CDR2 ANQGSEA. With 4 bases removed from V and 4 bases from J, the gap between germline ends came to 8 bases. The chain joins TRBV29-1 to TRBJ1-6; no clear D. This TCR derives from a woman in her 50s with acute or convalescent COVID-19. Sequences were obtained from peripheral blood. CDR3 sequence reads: CSVGNSYNSPLHF. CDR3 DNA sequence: TGCAGCGTTGGAAACAGTTATAATTCACCCCTCCACTTT.